The T cell receptor (beta chain) under discussion was sequenced for a study of blood T cell repertoires in COVID-19. Overall study context: The analysed material was cDNA or gDNA that came from T cells, B-cell-depleted T cells, or PBMCs.

How the authors handled the data: Cell counts per sample came from amplifying reference gene primers. Only in-frame clones appear in the TCRdb table, and some are missing; sequencing was by immunoSEQ multiplex PCR. V and J calls and clone size come straight from that table; D and trimming were deduced from the DNA. The sample has about 65,000 clones, roughly four fifths seen once. The origin of this receptor is a human donor in a cohort sampled during active COVID-19. The material sequenced was peripheral blood.

Here the CDR3 DNA reads TGTGCCAGCAGCCCCCGCGGGAGGGTGGGGGTCACTGAAGCTTTCTTT. Amino acid sequence: CASSPRGRVGVTEAFF. The chain recombines TRBV7-9 with TRBJ1-1; the D gene is possibly TRBD1 (5 bases). Germline V lookup: CDR1 SEHNR, CDR2 FQNEAQ (reference sequence). The CDR3 runs to 16 residues. V was clipped by 5 bases and J by 4 bases, with 20 bases between them.